What follows is one T cell receptor (beta chain) and its context. One entry per CDR3 protein results from TCRdb running MiXCR on the RT-PCR reads. Here the sample spans hundreds of thousands of distinct CDR3 sequences, around 14% being singletons. The germline V and J ends were trimmed by 3 bases and 7 bases, with 9 bases remaining between them. This CDR3 is 13 amino acids long. The germline CDR1 and CDR2 sequences are SGHNT and YENEEA. This sequence was found in a female donor in good health, serving as a healthy control. The sequencing input was memory CD4+ T cells from blood. The gene calls are TRBV11-3 and TRBJ2-2; no clear D gene. The CDR3 region is CASSFSLGGELFF. Here the CDR3 DNA reads TGTGCCAGCAGCTTCTCCTTGGGCGGGGAGCTGTTTTTT.